This TCR beta chain was found in a study of shared clonotypes between healthy human individuals. In the study overall: Every donor yielded three CD4 naive, three CD4 memory, two CD8 naive and one CD8 memory plate.

This CDR3 is built from 10 residues. The germline V gene encodes CDR1 MDHEN and CDR2 SYDVKM. Trimming took off 7 bases at V and 10 bases at J, with 10 bases between the two ends. Template for every sorted-subset replicate PCR totaled 150 to 250 ng DNA, roughly 30,000 T cell genomes. TCRdb keeps only in-frame clones here, not all; method: immunoSEQ multiplex PCR. The table has under 850,000 clones, approximately 72% seen once; the top ten hold about 1.7%. This clone has a single count. Material for sequencing was memory CD4+ T cells sorted from blood. Subset meaning: CD45RA-negative fraction. The clonotype originates from a woman in her thirties in good health. This chain uses TRBV28 with TRBJ1-1; D may be TRBD1 (6 bases). The CDR3 sequence is CASTGGRAFF. The CDR3, as DNA: TGTGCCAGCACGGGGGGGCGAGCTTTCTTT.